The sequence of this T cell receptor beta chain was determined in a study of shared clonotypes between healthy human individuals. Study-level information: Participating donors consisted of a couple of women and a few men aged 18 to 49. CD4 naive cells filled three plates per donor, CD4 memory three, CD8 naive two and CD8 memory one.

CD4+ cells yielded CD45RA+ naive and CD45RA-negative memory subsets. Only in-frame clones appear in the TCRdb table, and some are missing; sequencing was by immunoSEQ multiplex PCR. The sample holds over 2 million clones, around 93% seen once. After removal of 4 bases from V and 5 bases from J, the junction contained 4 bases not matched to a gene. The CDR3 has 15 residues. Germline CDR1 is SGHDN and CDR2 is FVKESK. To note about this clone: Its antigen remains unknown.

Study-level findings and limits: Naive subsets generally had larger estimated richness than memory subsets.

The TCR was taken from a man between 18 and 35 years old in good health. Some clones in this sample may be carry-over from other donors' samples. The chain joins TRBV14 to TRBJ2-7; 14 bases align to TRBD2. The sample was naive CD4+ T cells from PBMCs. The sample's subset: CD45RA+ positively selected. In nucleotides, the CDR3 is TGTGCCAGCAGCCGCGGGACTAGCGGGAGCCACGAGCAGTACTTC. This sequence encodes CASSRGTSGSHEQYF.